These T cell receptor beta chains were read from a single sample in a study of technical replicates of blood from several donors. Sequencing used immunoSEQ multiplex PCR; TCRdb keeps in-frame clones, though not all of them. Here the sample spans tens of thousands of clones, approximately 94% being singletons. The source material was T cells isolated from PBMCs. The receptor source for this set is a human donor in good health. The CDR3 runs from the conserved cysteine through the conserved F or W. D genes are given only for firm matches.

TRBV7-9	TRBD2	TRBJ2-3	TGTGCCAGCAGCTTAGTCAGCGGGGGGTCACAAAGCACAGATACGCAGTATTTT	CASSLVSGGSQSTDTQYF
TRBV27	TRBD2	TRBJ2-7	TGTGCCAGCAGGGGGGCTAGCGGGAGGGGCCACGAGCAGTACTTC	CASRGASGRGHEQYF
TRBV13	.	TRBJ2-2	TGTGCCAGCAGCAAACTTAGCGGAGGCTCCGGGGAGCTGTTTTTT	CASSKLSGGSGELFF
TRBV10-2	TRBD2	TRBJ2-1	TGCGCCAGCAGTGAGAGGGGCGGGAGTTTGTTTGAGCAGTTCTTC	CASSERGGSLFEQFF
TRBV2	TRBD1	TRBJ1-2	TGTGCCAGCACCGACAGGGGGCGCATCTATGGCTACACCTTC	CASTDRGRIYGYTF
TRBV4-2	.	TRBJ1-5	TGTGCCAGCAGCCAAGGGACCGGGACTTTGTATCAGCCCCAGCATTTT	CASSQGTGTLYQPQHF
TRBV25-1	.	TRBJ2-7	TGTGCCAGCGCCAAGACTGGTCGTAGGTCTTCCTACGAGCAGTACTTC	CASAKTGRRSSYEQYF
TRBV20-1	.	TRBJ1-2	TGCAGTGCTAGAGATTCAGTCCCAGACTTCTTC	CSARDSVPDFF
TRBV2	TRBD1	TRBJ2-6	TGTGCCAGGGCTGGGCACAGGGGCTCTGGGGCCAACGTCCTGACTTTC	CARAGHRGSGANVLTF
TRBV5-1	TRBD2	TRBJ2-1	TGCGCCAGCAGCGCGGGACTAGCGGGGATATACAATGAGCAGTTCTTC	CASSAGLAGIYNEQFF